This TCR beta chain is drawn from a study of T cells in Graves' hyperthyroidism and ophthalmopathy. In the ophthalmopathy cohort, Clinical Activity Score was at least 3, NOSPECS grade at least 4, and duration under 3 months. The authors took PBMCs from roughly 9.5 ml fresh peripheral blood. The CDR3 length is 16 residues. The V gene end was trimmed by 5 bases and the J gene end by 7 bases; junction bases not matched to a gene: 9. Germline loops: CDR1 SEHNR, CDR2 FQNEAQ (reference sequence). The sample holds many counts of this clonotype. The antigen remains unidentified. General observations from the study: Peripheral blood also featured most of the thyroid clonotypes expanded above 0.001. Ophthalmopathy was told apart from stable hyperthyroidism by a 13 V-J model.

Amplification of TCR beta CDR3 regions was performed using RNA transcripts as template. The primer set for the first-round RT-PCR of the TCR CDR3 was HTBI. TCRdb redid the calling of the multiplex PCR reads with MiXCR, one entry per CDR3 protein. The data show approximately 600,000 distinct CDR3 sequences, 11% to 15% seen once. The rearrangement links TRBV7-9 to TRBJ2-1; 12 nucleotides match TRBD2. The clonotype originates from a woman aged 18-29 years with Graves' ophthalmopathy. Material: blood. For the CDR3, the DNA is TGTGCCAGCAGCCCCCTACCGGGACTAGCGGGTAATGAGCAGTTCTTC. It yields the protein CASSPLPGLAGNEQFF.